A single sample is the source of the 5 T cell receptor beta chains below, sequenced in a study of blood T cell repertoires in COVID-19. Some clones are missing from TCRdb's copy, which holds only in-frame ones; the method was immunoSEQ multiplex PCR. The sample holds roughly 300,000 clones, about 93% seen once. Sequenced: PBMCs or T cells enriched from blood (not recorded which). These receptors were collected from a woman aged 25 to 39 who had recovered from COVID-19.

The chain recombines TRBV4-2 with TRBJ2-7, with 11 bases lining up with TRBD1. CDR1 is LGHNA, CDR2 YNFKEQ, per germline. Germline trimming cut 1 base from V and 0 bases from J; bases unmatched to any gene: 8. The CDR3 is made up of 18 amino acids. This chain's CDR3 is CASSQVPPGTGGSYEQYF. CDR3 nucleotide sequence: TGTGCCAGCAGCCAAGTGCCCCCCGGGACAGGGGGCTCCTACGAGCAGTACTTC.

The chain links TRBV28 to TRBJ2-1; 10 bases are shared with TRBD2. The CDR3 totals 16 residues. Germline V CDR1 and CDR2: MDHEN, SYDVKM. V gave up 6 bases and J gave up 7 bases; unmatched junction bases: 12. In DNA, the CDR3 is TGTGCCAGCAGACCTTCGACTAGCGGGCACGTAAATGAGCAGTTCTTC. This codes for CASRPSTSGHVNEQFF.

The CDR3 bases are TGTGCCAGCAGTGATGACAGGGGCAATGAGCAGTTCTTC. Amino acid sequence: CASSDDRGNEQFF. V usage is TRBV6-1 and J usage is TRBJ2-1; TRBD1 matches at 8 bases. The V gene's germline CDR1 is MNHNS and CDR2 SASEGT. The CDR3 extends over 13 amino acids. The ends lost 3 bases at V and 6 bases at J; junction bases unmatched: 1.

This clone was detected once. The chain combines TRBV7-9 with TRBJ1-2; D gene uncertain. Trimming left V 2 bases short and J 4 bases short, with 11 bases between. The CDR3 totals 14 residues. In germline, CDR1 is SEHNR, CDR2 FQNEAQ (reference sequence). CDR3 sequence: CASSLHGGSYGYTF. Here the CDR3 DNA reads TGTGCCAGCAGCTTACACGGAGGGAGCTATGGCTACACCTTC. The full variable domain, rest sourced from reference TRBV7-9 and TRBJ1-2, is DTGVSQNPRHKITKRGQNVTFRCDPISEHNRLYWYRQTLGQGPEFLTYFQNEAQLEKSRLLSDRFSAERPKGSFSTLEIQRTEQGDSAMYLCASSLHGGSYGYTFGSGTRLTVV.

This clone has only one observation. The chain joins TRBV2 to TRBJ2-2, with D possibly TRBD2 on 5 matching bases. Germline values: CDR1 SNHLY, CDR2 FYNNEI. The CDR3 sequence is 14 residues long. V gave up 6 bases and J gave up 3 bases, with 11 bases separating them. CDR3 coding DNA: TGTGCCAGCAGCCCCGGGATCTACACCGGGGAGCTGTTTTTT. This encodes CASSPGIYTGELFF.